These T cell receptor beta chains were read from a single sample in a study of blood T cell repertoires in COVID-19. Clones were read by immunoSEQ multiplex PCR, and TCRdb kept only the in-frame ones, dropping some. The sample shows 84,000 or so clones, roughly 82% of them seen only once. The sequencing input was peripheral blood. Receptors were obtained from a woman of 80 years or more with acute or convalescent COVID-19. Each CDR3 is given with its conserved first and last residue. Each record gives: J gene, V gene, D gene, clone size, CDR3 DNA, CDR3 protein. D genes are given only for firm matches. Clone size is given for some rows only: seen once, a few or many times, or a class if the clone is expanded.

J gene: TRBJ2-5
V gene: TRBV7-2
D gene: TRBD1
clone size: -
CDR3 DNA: TGTGCCAGCAGCACTACAGGGGGCTGGGAGACCCAGTACTTC
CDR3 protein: CASSTTGGWETQYF

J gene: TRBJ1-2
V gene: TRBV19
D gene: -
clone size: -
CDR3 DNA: TGTGCCAGTAGTTACGGGACATTAGCTAACTATGGCTACACCTTC
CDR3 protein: CASSYGTLANYGYTF

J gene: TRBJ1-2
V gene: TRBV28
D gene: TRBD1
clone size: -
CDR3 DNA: TGTGCCAGCAGTTCGGGACAGGGAAGCTATGGCTACACCTTC
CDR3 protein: CASSSGQGSYGYTF

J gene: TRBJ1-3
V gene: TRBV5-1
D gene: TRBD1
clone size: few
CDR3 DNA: TGCGCCAGCTCCAGGGGGACCCACTCTGGAAACACCATATATTTT
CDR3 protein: CASSRGTHSGNTIYF

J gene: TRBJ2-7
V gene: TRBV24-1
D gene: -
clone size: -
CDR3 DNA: TGTGCCACCAGTGATGCCCCGGCCTACGAGCAGTACTTC
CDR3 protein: CATSDAPAYEQYF

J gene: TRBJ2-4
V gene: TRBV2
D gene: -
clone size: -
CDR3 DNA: TGTGCCAGCAGCGAAGGTGCCCCGCGTTCGGACATTCAGTACTTC
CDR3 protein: CASSEGAPRSDIQYF

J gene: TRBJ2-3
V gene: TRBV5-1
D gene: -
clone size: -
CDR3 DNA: TGCGCCAGCAGCGCGCGCAGGGACTTGGGGGTCTCAGATACGCAGTATTTT
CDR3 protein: CASSARRDLGVSDTQYF

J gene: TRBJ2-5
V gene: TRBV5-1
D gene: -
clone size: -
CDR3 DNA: TGCGCCAGCAGCTTGGTGGGCCTGTCCGGAGAGACCCAGTACTTC
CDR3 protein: CASSLVGLSGETQYF

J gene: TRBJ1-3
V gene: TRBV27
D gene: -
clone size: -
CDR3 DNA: TGTGCCAGCAGGGGGCTCTCTGGAAACACCATATATTTT
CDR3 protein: CASRGLSGNTIYF

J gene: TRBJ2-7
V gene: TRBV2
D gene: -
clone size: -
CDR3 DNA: TGTGCCAGCACCTTGGACTCCCCCCCTGGCTACGAGCAGTACTTC
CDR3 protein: CASTLDSPPGYEQYF

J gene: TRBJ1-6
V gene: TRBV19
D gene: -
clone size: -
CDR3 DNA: TGTGCCAGTAGTATAGGTTCCCGGGATTCACCCCTCCACTTT
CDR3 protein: CASSIGSRDSPLHF

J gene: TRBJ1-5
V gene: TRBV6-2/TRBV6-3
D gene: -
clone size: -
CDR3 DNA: TGTGCCAGCAGTTTTCAGGGAGGCCAGCCCCAGCATTTT
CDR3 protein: CASSFQGGQPQHF

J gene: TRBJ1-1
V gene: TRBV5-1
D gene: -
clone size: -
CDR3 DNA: TGCGCCAGCAGCTCCACCCCGGGGGTTGAAGCTTTCTTT
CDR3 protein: CASSSTPGVEAFF

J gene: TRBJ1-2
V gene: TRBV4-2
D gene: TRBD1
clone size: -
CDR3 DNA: TGTGCCAGCAGCCCCCGGGACAGGGGGCTCTATGGCTACACCTTC
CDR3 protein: CASSPRDRGLYGYTF

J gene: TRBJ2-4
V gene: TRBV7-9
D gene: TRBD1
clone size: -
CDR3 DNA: TGTGCCAGCAGCCCTATGACAGGGGGCACTCAGTACTTC
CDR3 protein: CASSPMTGGTQYF

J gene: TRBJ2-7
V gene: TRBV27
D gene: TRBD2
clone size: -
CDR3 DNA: TGTGCCAGCAGTTTATGGGCGGGAGGGCCACGCGAGCAGTACTTC
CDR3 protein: CASSLWAGGPREQYF

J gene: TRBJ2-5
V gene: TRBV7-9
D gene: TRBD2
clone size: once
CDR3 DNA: TGTGCCAGCAGCTTGACTAGCGGGGGAGGGGAGACCCAGTACTTC
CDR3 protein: CASSLTSGGGETQYF

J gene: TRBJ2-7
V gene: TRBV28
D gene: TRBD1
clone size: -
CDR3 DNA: TGTGCCAGCAGTCTTACAGGGGTTTCCGAGCAGTACTTC
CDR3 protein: CASSLTGVSEQYF

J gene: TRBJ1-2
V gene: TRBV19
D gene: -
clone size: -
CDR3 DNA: TGTGCCAGTAGTACGCAGGGGTACTATGGCTACACCTTC
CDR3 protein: CASSTQGYYGYTF

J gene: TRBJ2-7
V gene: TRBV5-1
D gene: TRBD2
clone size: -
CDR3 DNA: TGCGCCAGCAGCGCGACTAGCGGGGGGGCCGGAGAGCAGTACTTC
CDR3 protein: CASSATSGGAGEQYF

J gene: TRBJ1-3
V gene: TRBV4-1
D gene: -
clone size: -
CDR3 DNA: TGCGCCAGCAGCCCGCCGTCGGGTGGAAACACCATATATTTT
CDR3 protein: CASSPPSGGNTIYF

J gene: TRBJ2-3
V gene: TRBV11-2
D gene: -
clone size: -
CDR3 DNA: TGTGCCAGCAGCTTAGTCAGAGGCATGAATACGCAGTATTTT
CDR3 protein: CASSLVRGMNTQYF

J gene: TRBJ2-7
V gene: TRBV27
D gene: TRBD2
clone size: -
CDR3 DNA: TGTGCCAGCAGCCTGGCCGGGGGGAGCTCCTACGAGCAGTACTTC
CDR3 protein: CASSLAGGSSYEQYF

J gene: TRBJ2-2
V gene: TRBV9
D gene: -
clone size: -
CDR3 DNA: TGTGCCAGCAGCCCCTTGTCAGGGTCCTTTGGGAACACCGGGGAGCTGTTTTTT
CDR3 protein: CASSPLSGSFGNTGELFF

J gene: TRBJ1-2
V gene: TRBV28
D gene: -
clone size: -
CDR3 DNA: TGTGCCTCACGCGAGGCCCACTATGGCTACACCTTC
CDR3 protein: CASREAHYGYTF

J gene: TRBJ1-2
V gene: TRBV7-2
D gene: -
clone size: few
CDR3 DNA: TGTGCCAGCAGCCTGGGGCTCTACTATGGCTACACCTTC
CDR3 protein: CASSLGLYYGYTF

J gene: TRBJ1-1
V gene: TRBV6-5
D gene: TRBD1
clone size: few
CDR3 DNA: TGTGCCAGCGCTGGAAGGGACAGGGGGATCACTGAAGCTTTCTTT
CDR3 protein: CASAGRDRGITEAFF

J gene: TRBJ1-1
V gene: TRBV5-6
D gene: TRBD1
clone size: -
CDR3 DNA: TGTGCCAGCAGCCCCGGGACAGGGATGAACACTGAAGCTTTCTTT
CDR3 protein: CASSPGTGMNTEAFF

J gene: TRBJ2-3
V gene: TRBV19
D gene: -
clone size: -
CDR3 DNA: TGTGCCAGTAGTGAATTTTCCGGGACAGATACGCAGTATTTT
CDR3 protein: CASSEFSGTDTQYF

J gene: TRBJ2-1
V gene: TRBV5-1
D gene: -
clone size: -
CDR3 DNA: TGCGCCAGCAGCTTGACACTAGGGATTTACAATGAGCAGTTCTTC
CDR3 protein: CASSLTLGIYNEQFF

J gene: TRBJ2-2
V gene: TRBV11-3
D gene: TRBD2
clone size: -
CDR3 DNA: TGTGCCAGCAGCCTTCTAGCGGGAGGGCCCTCGGGGGAGCTGTTTTTT
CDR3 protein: CASSLLAGGPSGELFF

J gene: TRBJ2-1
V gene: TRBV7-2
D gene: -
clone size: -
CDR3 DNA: TGTGCCAGCAGCTTAGGATCCCCAGCGGCGTTAGGGATCAATGAGCAGTTCTTC
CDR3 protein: CASSLGSPAALGINEQFF

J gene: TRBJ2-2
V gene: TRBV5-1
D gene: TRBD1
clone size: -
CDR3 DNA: TGCGCCAGCAGCTTGCGGACAGGGAACACCGGGGAGCTGTTTTTT
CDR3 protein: CASSLRTGNTGELFF

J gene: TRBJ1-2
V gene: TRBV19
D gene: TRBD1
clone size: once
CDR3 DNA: TGTGCCGCCTCCGGGACAGGGGGCCGGGGCTATGGCTACACCTTC
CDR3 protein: CAASGTGGRGYGYTF

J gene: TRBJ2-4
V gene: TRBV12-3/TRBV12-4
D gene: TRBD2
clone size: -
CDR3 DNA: TGTGCCAGCAGTTTTATAGGCGGGAGAGCCTACTTC
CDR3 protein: CASSFIGGRAYF

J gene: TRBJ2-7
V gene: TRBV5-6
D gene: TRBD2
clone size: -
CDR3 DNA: TGTGCCAGCAGCTGGCGGGGGACGGGGCTACCCTACGAGCAGTACTTC
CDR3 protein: CASSWRGTGLPYEQYF

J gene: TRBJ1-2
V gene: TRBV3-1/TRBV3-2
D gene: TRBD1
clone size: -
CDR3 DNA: TGTGCCAGCAGCCTCGGGACAGGGGGGGCTAGCTATGGCTACACCTTC
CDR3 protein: CASSLGTGGASYGYTF

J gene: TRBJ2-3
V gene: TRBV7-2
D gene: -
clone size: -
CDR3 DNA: TGTGCCAGCAGCCCCCAGACTCGCACAGATACGCAGTATTTT
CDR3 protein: CASSPQTRTDTQYF

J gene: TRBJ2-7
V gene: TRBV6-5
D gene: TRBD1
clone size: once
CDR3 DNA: TGTGCCACCTCGTGGACAGGGGATTACGAGCAGTACTTC
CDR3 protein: CATSWTGDYEQYF

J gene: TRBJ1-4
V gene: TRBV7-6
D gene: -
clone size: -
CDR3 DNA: TGTGCCAGCAGCTTAGGGCCGTCAACTAATGAAAAACTGTTTTTT
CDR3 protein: CASSLGPSTNEKLFF

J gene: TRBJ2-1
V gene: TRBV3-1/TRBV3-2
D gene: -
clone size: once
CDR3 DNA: TGTGCCAGCAGCCAAGGGGTCGCGGCCAATGAGCAGTTCTTC
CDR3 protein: CASSQGVAANEQFF

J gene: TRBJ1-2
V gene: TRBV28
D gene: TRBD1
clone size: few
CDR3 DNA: TGTGCCAGCAGTGCCCGGACAGGGGGCGCCGGCTATGGCTACACCTTC
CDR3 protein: CASSARTGGAGYGYTF

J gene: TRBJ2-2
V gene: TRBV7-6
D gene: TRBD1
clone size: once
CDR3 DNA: TGTGCCAGCAGTTTGACACAGGGGAAGGGTACCGGGGAGCTGTTTTTT
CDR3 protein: CASSLTQGKGTGELFF

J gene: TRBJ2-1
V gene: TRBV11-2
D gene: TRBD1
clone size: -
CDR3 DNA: TGTGCCAGCAGCTGGGACAGAGAGCAGTTCTTC
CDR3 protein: CASSWDREQFF

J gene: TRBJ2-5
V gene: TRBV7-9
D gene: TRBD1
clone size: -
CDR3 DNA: TGTGCCAGCAGCCTCGGACAGGGCCCAAGGGGAGAGACCCAGTACTTC
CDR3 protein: CASSLGQGPRGETQYF

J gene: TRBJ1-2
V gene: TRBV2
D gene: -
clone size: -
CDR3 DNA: TGTGCCAGCAGGGTACAGGCCGACAGCAACTATGGCTACACCTTC
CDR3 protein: CASRVQADSNYGYTF

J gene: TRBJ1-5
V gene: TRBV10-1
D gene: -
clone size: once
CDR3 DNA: TGCGCCAGCAGTGAGACCCTACAGGGACAGCCCCAGCATTTT
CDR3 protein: CASSETLQGQPQHF

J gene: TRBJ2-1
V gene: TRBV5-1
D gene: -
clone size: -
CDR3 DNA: TGCGCCAGCAGCCCTCCGGGAAGCAGGGGCAATGAGCAGTTCTTC
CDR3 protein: CASSPPGSRGNEQFF

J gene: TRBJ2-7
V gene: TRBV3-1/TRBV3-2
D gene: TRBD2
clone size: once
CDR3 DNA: TGTGCCAGCAGCCAAGACTTGTCGGGAGGGCAGGAGCAGTACTTC
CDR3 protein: CASSQDLSGGQEQYF

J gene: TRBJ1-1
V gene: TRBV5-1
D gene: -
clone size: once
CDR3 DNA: TGCGCCAGCAGCTTGGTAGCGGGGGGTTACACTGAAGCTTTCTTT
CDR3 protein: CASSLVAGGYTEAFF

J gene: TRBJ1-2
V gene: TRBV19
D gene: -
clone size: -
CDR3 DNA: TGTGCCAGTAGGAATAGTTGGACAGCAGATGGCTACACCTTC
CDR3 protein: CASRNSWTADGYTF

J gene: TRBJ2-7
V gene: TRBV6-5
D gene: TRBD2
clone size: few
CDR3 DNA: TGTGCCAGCAGTTACGGACTAGCGGGAGCTTACGAGCAGTACTTC
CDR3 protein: CASSYGLAGAYEQYF

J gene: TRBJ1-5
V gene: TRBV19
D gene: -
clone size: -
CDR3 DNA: TGTGCCAGTAGGGAAGGGGGAAATCAGCCCCAGCATTTT
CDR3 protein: CASREGGNQPQHF

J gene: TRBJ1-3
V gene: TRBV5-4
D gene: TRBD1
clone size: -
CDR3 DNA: TGTGCCAGCATGGGGGCCCCGACAGGGAGGAACACCATATATTTT
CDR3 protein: CASMGAPTGRNTIYF

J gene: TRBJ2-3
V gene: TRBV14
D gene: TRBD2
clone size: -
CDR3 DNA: TGTGCCAGCAGCCTCGGACTAGCGGGGGCTAGCACAGATACGCAGTATTTT
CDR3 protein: CASSLGLAGASTDTQYF

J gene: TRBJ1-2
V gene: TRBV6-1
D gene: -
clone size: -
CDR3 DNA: TGTGCCAGCAGTGAGGTCGGTAATCACTACACCTTC
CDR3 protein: CASSEVGNHYTF